The clone carrying this TCR beta chain was seen only a few times. The data were obtained in a study of OX40 agonist ivuxolimab in advanced cancers. Across the whole study: Dose-escalation patients suffered from hepatocellular carcinoma, melanoma, renal cell or head and neck cancer. Partial responses were achieved by three patients: one hepatocellular carcinoma, two cutaneous melanoma.

Only in-frame clones appear in the TCRdb table, and some are missing; sequencing was by immunoSEQ multiplex PCR. The sample has some 70,000 clones, around 81% seen once; the top ten hold 8.2%. Blood sampling took place at baseline, cycle 4 day 1, and cycle 7 day 1. The CDR3 extends over 14 amino acids. The V gene lost 0 bases and the J gene lost 10 bases, with 10 bases spanning the gap. Germline assignment: CDR1 MNHEY and CDR2 SMNVEV (reference sequence). The specimen comprised CD4+ or CD8+ T cells sorted from blood, sampled in a trial of the OX40 agonist ivuxolimab. This sequence was found in an adult with an advanced solid tumor such as melanoma, head and neck, liver or kidney cancer. The chain combines TRBV27 with TRBJ1-6; D uncertain. This CDR3 reads CASSLSTDLSPLHF. The CDR3 DNA sequence: TGTGCCAGCAGTTTATCGACGGATCTATCACCCCTCCACTTT.